Below are 32 T cell receptor beta chains sequenced from a single sample in a study of blood T cell repertoires in COVID-19. Measured with immunoSEQ multiplex PCR; TCRdb has only the in-frame clones, and not every one. The sample gives 200,000 to 300,000 clones, roughly 90% of which show up once; 7.2% is in the top ten. The sample comprised peripheral blood. These receptors originate from a man in his 60s who had recovered from COVID-19.

V usage is TRBV2 and J usage is TRBJ1-3; tentatively, D is TRBD1 (6 bases). The V gene lost 6 bases and the J gene lost 0 bases, with 12 bases spanning the gap. Germline V gene sequence: CDR1 SNHLY, CDR2 FYNNEI. The CDR3 sequence is 15 residues long. The CDR3 sequence: CASSGGAFSGNTIYF. CDR3 DNA sequence: TGTGCCAGCAGCGGGGGGGCATTCTCTGGAAACACCATATATTTT.

The V and J genes are TRBV6-6 and TRBJ1-2, with 7 positions matching TRBD1. CDR1 and CDR2 from the germline V gene are MNHNY and SVGAGI (reference sequence). Trimming at V came to 6 bases and at J to 4 bases, leaving 5 bases not matched to a gene. CDR3 length: 13 residues. The CDR3, as DNA: TGTGCCAGCAGCCCGGACAGGACCTATGGCTACACCTTC. It translates to CASSPDRTYGYTF.

The gene calls are TRBV13 and TRBJ2-3, with D possibly matching TRBD2 (5 bases). CDR1 and CDR2 (germline): PRHDT, FYEKMQ (reference sequence). The CDR3 totals 16 residues. The V end lost 5 bases, the J end lost 2 bases, and 17 bases lay between the germline ends. The CDR3 protein is CASSLVSGIDTDTQYF. For the CDR3, the DNA is TGTGCCAGCAGCCTCGTATCGGGAATAGACACAGATACGCAGTATTTT.

The V and J genes are TRBV5-1 and TRBJ2-1, with 11 positions matching TRBD2. The CDR3 consists of 15 residues. The germline CDR1 and CDR2 sequences are SGHRS and YFSETQ. The junction had 9 bases not matched to a gene; V was cut back by 5 bases and J by 8 bases. Here the CDR3 reads CASSQLAGGPDEQFF. DNA of the CDR3: TGCGCCAGCAGTCAATTAGCGGGGGGGCCCGATGAGCAGTTCTTC.

The chain employs TRBV2 and TRBJ2-3; 8 bases fit TRBD1. In germline, CDR1 is SNHLY, CDR2 FYNNEI. This CDR3 region has 16 residues. Trimming cost V 6 bases and J 5 bases; bases outside gene matches: 13. The CDR3: CASSPRRQGAGDTQYF. In DNA form, the CDR3 reads TGTGCCAGCAGCCCTAGGCGTCAGGGGGCCGGAGATACGCAGTATTTT.

The rearrangement links TRBV2 to TRBJ1-5; 8 bases line up with TRBD1. Germline V gene sequence: CDR1 SNHLY, CDR2 FYNNEI. Trimming at V came to 5 bases and at J to 8 bases, leaving 11 bases not matched to a gene. CDR3 length: 15 residues. The CDR3 nucleotides are TGTGCCAGCAGTAAACTGGACAGGGCGGGTGAGCCCCAGCATTTT. Protein sequence: CASSKLDRAGEPQHF.

J is TRBJ2-3 and V is TRBV7-9; weak D call: TRBD2 (5 bases). This CDR3 has 17 amino acids. Trimming stripped 5 bases from V and 3 bases from J, with 21 bases between. Germline CDR1 and CDR2: SEHNR and FQNEAQ (reference sequence). The CDR3 loop reads CASSQTSSAGGTDTQYF. CDR3 nucleotide sequence: TGTGCCAGCAGCCAGACATCGTCGGCGGGTGGGACAGATACGCAGTATTTT.

The chain uses TRBV5-5 and TRBJ2-3, with a possible D match to TRBD1 (5 bases). Trimming left V 4 bases short and J 6 bases short, with 9 bases between. The CDR3 is 12 residues long. CDR1 and CDR2 (germline): SGHKS, YYEKEE (reference sequence). The CDR3 reads CASSPGSDTQYF. CDR3 bases: TGTGCCAGCAGCCCAGGGTCTGATACGCAGTATTTT.

This clone was detected a few times. The genes are TRBV29-1 and TRBJ1-5, with a weak D call TRBD1 (5 bases). CDR3 length: 13 residues. Germline assignment: CDR1 SQVTM and CDR2 ANQGSEA. V was shortened by 4 bases and J by 3 bases, with 10 bases between the two germline ends. The CDR3 protein is CSVAWGLNQPQHF. The DNA of the CDR3 is TGCAGCGTTGCATGGGGCCTCAATCAGCCCCAGCATTTT.

The chain couples TRBV7-6 to TRBJ1-3; no reliable D call. The CDR3 has 15 amino acids. Germline lookup yields CDR1 SGHVS and CDR2 FNYEAQ. V was trimmed by 3 bases and J by 2 bases, leaving 11 bases between them. CDR3 residues: CASSFILGAGNTIYF. The DNA of the CDR3 is TGTGCCAGCAGCTTTATTCTGGGAGCTGGAAACACCATATATTTT.

J is TRBJ2-4 and V is TRBV2; D is perhaps TRBD2 (5 bases). This CDR3 spans 12 amino acids. Germline CDR1 and CDR2: SNHLY and FYNNEI. V was clipped by 7 bases and J by 1 base, with 5 bases between them. Here the CDR3 reads CASKRAKNIQYF. The CDR3 coding sequence is TGTGCCAGCAAGCGGGCCAAAAACATTCAGTACTTC.

This chain joins TRBV9 and TRBJ1-4; 7 nucleotides align to TRBD1. The V gene's germline CDR1 is SGDLS and CDR2 YYNGEE. The junction had 7 bases not matched to a gene; V was cut back by 0 bases and J by 8 bases. The CDR3 extends over 15 amino acids. CDR3 sequence: CASSVVGGFEEKLFF. The CDR3 bases are TGTGCCAGCAGCGTAGTAGGGGGCTTTGAGGAAAAACTGTTTTTT.

The chain has TRBV2 and TRBJ1-5, with a possible D match to TRBD1 (5 bases). Germline lookup yields CDR1 SNHLY and CDR2 FYNNEI. V was clipped by 4 bases and J by 4 bases, with 11 bases between them. This CDR3 has 14 amino acids. CDR3: CASSGPGGNQPQHF. CDR3 in DNA: TGTGCCAGCAGTGGTCCGGGGGGTAATCAGCCCCAGCATTTT.

The CDR3 bases are TGTGCCAGCAGCTCCACAGGGGTTACCGGGGAGCTGTTTTTT. It translates to CASSSTGVTGELFF. The V gene is TRBV7-9, the J gene TRBJ2-2; TRBD1 matches at 7 bases. V shed 4 bases and J 5 bases; nucleotides not matched to a gene: 4. CDR3 length: 14 amino acids. CDR1 and CDR2 (germline): SEHNR, FQNEAQ (reference sequence).

This chain links TRBV18 with TRBJ2-7; possible D gene TRBD2, 6 bases. The CDR3 totals 14 residues. V lost 4 bases to trimming and J lost 1 base, with 11 bases between them. Germline V gene data show CDR1 as KGHSH and CDR2 as LQKENI. DNA for the CDR3: TGTGCCAGCTCACAAATCGGGGGATCCTACGAGCAGTACGTC. It encodes CASSQIGGSYEQYV.

This clone appeared once. V and J are TRBV2 and TRBJ2-2; 8 bases are shared with TRBD1. Germline CDR1 reads SNHLY; CDR2 reads FYNNEI. CDR3 length: 14 residues. V lost 6 bases and J lost 7; bases outside the gene matches: 7. The CDR3 DNA is TGTGCCAGCAGGGGAGACAGGGGAGGCGGGGAGCTGTTTTTT. Its translation is CASRGDRGGGELFF.

For the CDR3, the DNA is TGTGCCTGGAGAAGGGGCGGGAACTCTGGAAACACCATATATTTT. It yields the protein CAWRRGGNSGNTIYF. The rearrangement links TRBV30 to TRBJ1-3; a possible D gene is TRBD1 (5 bases). CDR1 and CDR2 from the germline V gene are GTSNPN and SVGIG (reference sequence). The germline V and J ends were trimmed by 3 bases and 0 bases, with 12 bases remaining between them. The CDR3 length is 15 residues.

The table lists this clone with many counts. The CDR3 loop reads CAWSWDRGGNTIYF. For the CDR3, the DNA is TGTGCCTGGAGCTGGGACAGGGGCGGAAACACCATATATTTT. The gene calls are TRBV30 and TRBJ1-3; 10 bases agree with TRBD1. There are 14 residues in the CDR3. Germline V gene sequence: CDR1 GTSNPN, CDR2 SVGIG (reference sequence). J gave up 4 bases and V 3 bases, and 3 bases lay outside the gene matches.

The CDR3 reads CASGSTTTDTQYF. CDR3 in DNA: TGCGCCAGCGGATCGACTACCACAGATACGCAGTATTTT. This rearrangement joins TRBV5-1 to TRBJ2-3; a weak D match, TRBD2 (5 bases). The CDR3 covers 13 residues. CDR1 and CDR2 (germline): SGHRS, YFSETQ. V lost 7 bases and J 2 bases, leaving 11 bases between the germline ends. Looking up the rest from reference TRBV5-1 and TRBJ2-3 gives the full variable domain: KAGVTQTPRYLIKTRGQQVTLSCSPISGHRSVSWYQQTPGQGLQFLFEYFSETQRNKGNFPGRFSGRQFSNSRSEMNVSTLELGDSALYLCASGSTTTDTQYFGPGTRLTVL.

Notes on this clone: Other DNA sequences in this specimen translate into the identical CDR3. The V call is TRBV18, the J call TRBJ2-7; 9 bases fit TRBD1. V gave up 6 bases and J gave up 2 bases; unmatched junction bases: 5. The CDR3 covers 14 residues. CDR1 is KGHSH and CDR2 is LQKENI in the germline V gene. The CDR3 bases are TGTGCCAGCTCCCCGGGGACAGGGACCTACGAGCAGTACTTC. Its protein product is CASSPGTGTYEQYF.

The chain has TRBV4-2 and TRBJ2-1, with TRBD2 matching 13 bases. CDR1 and CDR2 (germline): LGHNA, YNFKEQ. CDR3 length: 17 amino acids. The trim removed 4 bases at V and 8 bases at J, leaving 11 bases unmatched. The CDR3 here is CASSLTSGGALGYEQFF. The CDR3 nucleotides read TGTGCCAGCAGCCTTACTAGCGGGGGGGCCTTGGGCTATGAGCAGTTCTTC.

The V and J genes are TRBV10-3 and TRBJ2-7; 7 nucleotides align to TRBD1. V lost 5 bases and J lost 2; bases outside the gene matches: 6. The germline gives CDR1 ENHRY, CDR2 SYGVKD. There are 14 residues in the CDR3. As DNA, the CDR3 is TGTGCCATCAGTACCGGACAGGCGACCTACGAGCAGTACTTC. It codes for CAISTGQATYEQYF.

The genes are TRBV11-2 and TRBJ1-1; unclear D gene. Trimming took 5 bases from V and 8 from J, leaving 15 bases between them. Germline V CDR1 and CDR2: SGHAT, FQNNGV. This CDR3 has 13 amino acids. The CDR3 is CASSVPWRLEAFF. DNA for the CDR3: TGTGCCAGCAGCGTCCCTTGGCGGCTAGAAGCTTTCTTT.

This clone was counted only a few times. This chain joins TRBV6-1 and TRBJ2-7; tentative D call: TRBD1 (5 bases). The CDR3 length is 12 residues. Germline V gene lookup returns CDR1 MNHNS and CDR2 SASEGT. The ends were cut back, 2 bases at V and 5 bases at J, with 7 bases in the middle. The CDR3 loop is CASSEQGDEQYF. The CDR3 DNA is TGTGCCAGCAGTGAACAGGGTGACGAGCAGTACTTC.

This chain connects TRBV9 to TRBJ1-4; 11 nucleotides align to TRBD1. Germline trimming cut 3 bases from V and 11 bases from J; bases unmatched to any gene: 6. The CDR3 contains 14 residues. Germline values: CDR1 SGDLS, CDR2 YYNGEE. The CDR3 here is CASSGGTGGEKLFF. DNA of the CDR3: TGTGCCAGCAGCGGAGGGACAGGGGGTGAGAAACTGTTTTTT.

The J gene is TRBJ2-7, the V gene TRBV5-1, with TRBD1 matching over 7 bases. The CDR3 contains 12 residues. V lost 4 bases to trimming and J lost 4 bases; unmatched junction nucleotides: 2. Germline loops: CDR1 SGHRS, CDR2 YFSETQ. The CDR3 region is CASSADRYEQYV. In nucleotides, the CDR3 is TGCGCCAGCAGCGCGGACAGGTACGAGCAGTACGTC.

The chain links TRBV24-1 to TRBJ2-1; TRBD1 matches at 9 bases. The V segment lost 7 bases and the J segment 5 bases; nucleotides outside the gene matches: 11. Germline CDR1 reads KGHDR; CDR2 reads SFDVKD. This CDR3 is built from 16 residues. The CDR3 region has the DNA TGTGCCACCAGCTATGCCGGGACAGGGAAGGACAATGAGCAGTTCTTC. Translation gives CATSYAGTGKDNEQFF.

The chain joins TRBV5-4 to TRBJ1-2, with D possibly being TRBD1 (5 bases). The germline V gene encodes CDR1 SGHNT and CDR2 YYREEE (reference sequence). The CDR3 has 14 amino acids. Between the trimmed V and J ends, which lost 3 bases and 4 bases, there was a span of 13 bases. The CDR3 DNA follows: TGTGCCAGCAGCTCTCAGGACATATTCTATGGCTACACCTTC. Translation: CASSSQDIFYGYTF.

The chain joins TRBV10-2 to TRBJ2-7, with 8 bases matching TRBD1. CDR1 WSHSY and CDR2 SAAADI come from the germline V gene. V trimming: 7 bases; J trimming: 6 bases; junction bases outside the gene matches: 5. The CDR3 has 12 amino acids. CDR3 nucleotides: TGCGCCAGCAACAGGGGGGCGCCCGAGCAGTACTTC. As protein: CASNRGAPEQYF.

V gene TRBV5-1 combines with J gene TRBJ1-2; weak D call: TRBD1 (5 bases). The V and J ends lost 0 bases and 2 bases respectively, with 11 bases between them. The CDR3 is 15 amino acids. Germline V lookup: CDR1 SGHRS, CDR2 YFSETQ. In DNA form, the CDR3 reads TGCGCCAGCAGCTTGGGAGGCAGGGCGAACTATGGCTACACCTTC. Protein: CASSLGGRANYGYTF.

This rearrangement joins TRBV19 to TRBJ2-7; 7 positions match TRBD2. Trimming cost V 3 bases and J 2 bases; bases outside gene matches: 7. CDR3 size: 15 residues. Germline values: CDR1 LNHDA, CDR2 SQIVND (reference sequence). The CDR3 DNA is TGTGCCAGTAGTATGTATCAGGGAGGGCCCTACGAGCAGTACTTC. The encoded protein is CASSMYQGGPYEQYF.

In this sample, this clone turned up once. The genes are TRBV4-1 and TRBJ1-4; D perhaps matches TRBD1 (5 bases). The CDR3 runs to 14 residues. Germline V gene data show CDR1 as MGHRA and CDR2 as YSYEKL. The V end was cut by 6 bases, the J end by 4 bases, with 12 bases between. CDR3 sequence (DNA): TGCGCCAGCAGGGGGCAGGGAGGTAATGAAAAACTGTTTTTT. Protein product: CASRGQGGNEKLFF.